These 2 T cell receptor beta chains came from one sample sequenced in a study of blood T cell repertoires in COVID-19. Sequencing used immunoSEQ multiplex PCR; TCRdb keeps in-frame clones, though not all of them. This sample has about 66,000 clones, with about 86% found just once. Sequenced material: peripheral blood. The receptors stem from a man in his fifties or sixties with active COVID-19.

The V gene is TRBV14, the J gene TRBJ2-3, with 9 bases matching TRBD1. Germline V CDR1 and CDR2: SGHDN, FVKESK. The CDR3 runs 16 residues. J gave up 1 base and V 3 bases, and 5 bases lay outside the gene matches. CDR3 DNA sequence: TGTGCCAGCAGCCACCAGGGACAGGGCGGCACAGATACGCAGTATTTT. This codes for CASSHQGQGGTDTQYF.

The CDR3 region is CASSLTGQNYGYTF. The DNA for the CDR3 is TGTGCCAGCAGCTTGACAGGGCAGAACTATGGCTACACCTTC. The chain is built from TRBV7-8 and TRBJ1-2; 7 positions agree with TRBD1. Germline-derived CDR1 and CDR2 are SGHVS and FQNEAQ. The trim removed 3 bases at V and 2 bases at J, leaving 3 bases unmatched. CDR3 length: 14 amino acids.